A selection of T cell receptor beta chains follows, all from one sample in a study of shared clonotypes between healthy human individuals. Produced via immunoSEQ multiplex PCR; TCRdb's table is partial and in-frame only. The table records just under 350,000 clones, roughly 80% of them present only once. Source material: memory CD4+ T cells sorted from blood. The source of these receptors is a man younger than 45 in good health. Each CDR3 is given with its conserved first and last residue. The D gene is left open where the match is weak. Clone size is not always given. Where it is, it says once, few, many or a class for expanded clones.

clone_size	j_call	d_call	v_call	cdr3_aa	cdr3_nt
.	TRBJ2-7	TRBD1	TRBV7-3	CASSQQAGGDQYF	TGTGCCAGCAGCCAACAAGCAGGGGGCGATCAGTACTTC
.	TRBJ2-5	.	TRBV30	CAWVGGGETQYF	TGTGCCTGGGTCGGAGGTGGAGAGACCCAGTACTTC
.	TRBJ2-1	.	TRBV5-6	CASSYPGTENEQFF	TGTGCCAGCAGCTATCCCGGGACGGAAAATGAGCAGTTCTTC
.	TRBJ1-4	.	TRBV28	CASSATSTGLVEKLFF	TGTGCCAGCAGTGCCACGTCAACAGGGTTGGTCGAAAAACTGTTTTTT
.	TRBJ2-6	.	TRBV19	CAGSFSGANVLTF	TGTGCCGGAAGTTTCTCTGGGGCCAACGTCCTGACTTTC
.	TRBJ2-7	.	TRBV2	CASSEDRDSYEQYF	TGTGCCAGCAGTGAAGACAGGGACTCCTACGAGCAGTACTTC
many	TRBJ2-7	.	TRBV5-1	CASSLSPSLSYEQYF	TGCGCCAGCAGCTTGTCCCCTTCCCTCTCCTACGAGCAGTACTTC
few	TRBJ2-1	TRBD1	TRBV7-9	CASSLWSTGDNNEQFF	TGTGCCAGCAGCTTATGGTCGACAGGGGACAACAATGAGCAGTTCTTC
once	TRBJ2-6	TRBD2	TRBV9	CASSAGTGGSGANVLTF	TGTGCCAGCAGCGCGGGGACGGGAGGCTCTGGGGCCAACGTCCTGACTTTC
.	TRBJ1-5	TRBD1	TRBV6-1	CASRADRDNQPQHF	TGTGCCAGCAGGGCGGACAGGGACAATCAGCCCCAGCATTTT
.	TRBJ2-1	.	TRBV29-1	CSVEGAGGGRGYNEQFF	TGCAGCGTTGAAGGGGCAGGGGGAGGACGCGGCTACAATGAGCAGTTCTTC
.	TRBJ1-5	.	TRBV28	CASSSLGVKSNQPQHF	TGTGCCAGCAGTTCCCTCGGGGTAAAGAGCAATCAGCCCCAGCATTTT
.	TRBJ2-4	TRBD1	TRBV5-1	CASSPEGQVYPLLAKNIQYF	TGCGCCAGCAGCCCAGAGGGACAGGTATATCCATTACTAGCCAAAAACATTCAGTACTTC
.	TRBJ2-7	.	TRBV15	CATSRNIEAGLFSYEQYF	TGTGCCACCAGCAGAAATATAGAGGCGGGACTTTTCTCCTACGAGCAGTACTTC
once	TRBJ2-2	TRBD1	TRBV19	CASIQDRAGYTGELFF	TGTGCCAGTATCCAGGACAGGGCTGGGTACACCGGGGAGCTGTTTTTT
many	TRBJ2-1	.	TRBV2	CASSPGTPYEQFF	TGTGCCAGCAGCCCCGGGACACCCTACGAGCAGTTCTTC
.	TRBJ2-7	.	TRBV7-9	CASSENRESYF	TGTGCCAGCAGCGAAAACAGGGAATCTTACTTC
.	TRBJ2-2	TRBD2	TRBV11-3	CASSLVLAGVTGELFF	TGTGCCAGCAGCTTAGTTCTAGCGGGAGTCACCGGGGAGCTGTTTTTT
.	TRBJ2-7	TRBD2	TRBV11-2	CASSSLAGRHYEQYF	TGTGCCAGCAGTTCACTAGCGGGGCGTCACTACGAGCAGTACTTC
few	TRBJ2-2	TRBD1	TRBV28	CASQTGGWTGELFF	TGTGCCAGCCAAACAGGGGGCTGGACCGGGGAGCTGTTTTTT
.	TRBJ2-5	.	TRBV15	CATSRGVSQETQYF	TGTGCCACCAGCAGAGGTGTATCCCAAGAGACCCAGTACTTC
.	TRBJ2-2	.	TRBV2	CASSARSGSNTGELFF	TGTGCCAGCAGTGCTCGGAGTGGCAGCAACACCGGGGAGCTGTTTTTT
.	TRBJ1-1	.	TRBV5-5	CASSLEGRVNEAFF	TGTGCCAGCAGCTTGGAAGGTAGGGTGAATGAAGCTTTCTTT
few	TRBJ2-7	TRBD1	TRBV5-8	CASSLGTGRHYEQYF	TGTGCCAGCAGCCTCGGGACAGGGCGACACTACGAGCAGTACTTC
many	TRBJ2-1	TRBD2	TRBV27	CASSSEREILGEQFF	TGTGCCAGCAGTTCTGAGCGGGAGATCTTAGGTGAGCAGTTCTTC
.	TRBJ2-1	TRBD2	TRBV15	CATSRGLAGESYNEQFF	TGTGCCACCAGCAGAGGACTAGCGGGAGAATCCTACAATGAGCAGTTCTTC
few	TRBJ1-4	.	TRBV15	CATSRDGTQEKLFF	TGTGCCACCAGCAGAGATGGGACTCAAGAAAAACTGTTTTTT
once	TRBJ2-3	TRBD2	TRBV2	CASSAGATSGSADTQYF	TGTGCCAGCAGTGCGGGGGCGACTAGCGGGTCGGCAGATACGCAGTATTTT
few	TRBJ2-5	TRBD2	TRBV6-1	CASSENPGGVETQYF	TGTGCCAGCAGTGAAAATCCGGGAGGGGTGGAGACCCAGTACTTC
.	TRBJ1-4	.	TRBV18	CASSTPSSTNEKLFF	TGTGCCAGCTCAACCCCGTCCAGTACTAATGAAAAACTGTTTTTT
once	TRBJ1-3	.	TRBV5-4	CASSLGGGGSGNTIYF	TGTGCCAGCAGCTTGGGGGGAGGCGGCTCTGGAAACACCATATATTTT
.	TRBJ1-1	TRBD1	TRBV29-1	CSGRDRGPNTEAFF	TGCAGCGGCAGGGACAGGGGACCCAACACTGAAGCTTTCTTT
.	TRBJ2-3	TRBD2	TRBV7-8	CASGPPGLAGDTQYF	TGTGCCAGCGGACCGCCGGGACTAGCGGGAGATACGCAGTATTTT
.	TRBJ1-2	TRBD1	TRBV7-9	CASSFVWAPGQGHRGYTF	TGTGCCAGCAGCTTTGTTTGGGCCCCGGGACAGGGGCATCGAGGCTACACCTTC
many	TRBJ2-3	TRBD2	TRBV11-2	CASSLGAGGGWGTDTQYF	TGTGCCAGCAGCTTAGGAGCGGGAGGGGGATGGGGCACAGATACGCAGTATTTT
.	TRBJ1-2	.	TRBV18	CASSAGSSNYGYTF	TGTGCCAGCTCCGCGGGGAGTTCTAACTATGGCTACACCTTC
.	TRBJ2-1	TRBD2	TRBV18	CASSLLTSGINNEQFF	TGTGCCAGCTCACTACTTACTAGCGGGATAAACAATGAGCAGTTCTTC
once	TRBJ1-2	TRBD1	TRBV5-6	CASSPDRGWGYGYTF	TGTGCCAGCAGCCCGGACAGGGGCTGGGGATATGGCTACACCTTC
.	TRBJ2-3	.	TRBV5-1	CASSLDADTQYF	TGCGCCAGCAGCTTGGACGCGGATACGCAGTATTTT
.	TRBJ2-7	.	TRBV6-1	CASSQGGSYYEQYF	TGTGCCAGCAGCCAAGGCGGATCCTACTACGAGCAGTACTTC